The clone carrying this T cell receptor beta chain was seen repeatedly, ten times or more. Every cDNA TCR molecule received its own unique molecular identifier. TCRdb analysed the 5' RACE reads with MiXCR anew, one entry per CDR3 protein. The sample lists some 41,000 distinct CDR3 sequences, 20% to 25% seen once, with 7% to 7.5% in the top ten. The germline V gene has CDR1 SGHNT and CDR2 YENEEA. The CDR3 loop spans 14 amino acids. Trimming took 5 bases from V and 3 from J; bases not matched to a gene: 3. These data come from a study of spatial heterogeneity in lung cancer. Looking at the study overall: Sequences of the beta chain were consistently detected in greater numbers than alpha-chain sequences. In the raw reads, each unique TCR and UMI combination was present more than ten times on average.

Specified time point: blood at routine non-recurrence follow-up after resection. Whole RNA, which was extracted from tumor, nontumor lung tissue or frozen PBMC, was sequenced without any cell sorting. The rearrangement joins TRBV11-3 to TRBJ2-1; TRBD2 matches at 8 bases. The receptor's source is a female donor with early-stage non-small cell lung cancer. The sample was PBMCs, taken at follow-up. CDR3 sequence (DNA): TGTGCCAGCAGCCTAGCGGGCCTCTACAATGAGCAGTTCTTC. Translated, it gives CASSLAGLYNEQFF.